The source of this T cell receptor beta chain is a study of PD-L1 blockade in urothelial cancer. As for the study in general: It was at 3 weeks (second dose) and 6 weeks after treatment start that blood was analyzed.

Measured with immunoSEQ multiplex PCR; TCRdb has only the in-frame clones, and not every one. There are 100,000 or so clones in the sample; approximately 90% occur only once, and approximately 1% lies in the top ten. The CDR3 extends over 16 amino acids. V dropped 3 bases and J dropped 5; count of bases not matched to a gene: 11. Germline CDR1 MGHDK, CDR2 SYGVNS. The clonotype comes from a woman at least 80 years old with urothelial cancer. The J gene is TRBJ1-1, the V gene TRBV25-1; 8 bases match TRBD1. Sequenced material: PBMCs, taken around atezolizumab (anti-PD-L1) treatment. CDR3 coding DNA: TGTGCCAGCAGTGATACAGGGGGGCGGGTAGAAACTGAAGCTTTCTTT. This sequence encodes CASSDTGGRVETEAFF.